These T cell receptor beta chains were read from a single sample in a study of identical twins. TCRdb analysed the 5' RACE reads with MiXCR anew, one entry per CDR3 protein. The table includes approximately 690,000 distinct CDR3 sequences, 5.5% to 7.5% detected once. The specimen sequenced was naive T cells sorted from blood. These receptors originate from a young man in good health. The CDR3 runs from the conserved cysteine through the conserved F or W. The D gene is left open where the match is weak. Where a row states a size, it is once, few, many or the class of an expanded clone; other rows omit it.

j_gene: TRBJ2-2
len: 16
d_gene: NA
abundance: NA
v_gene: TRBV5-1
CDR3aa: CASSPGGLKNTGELFF
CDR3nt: TGCGCCAGCAGCCCTGGGGGTCTGAAGAACACCGGGGAGCTGTTTTTT

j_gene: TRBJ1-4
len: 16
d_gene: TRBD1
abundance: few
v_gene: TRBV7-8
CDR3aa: CASSLDPGTGNEKLFF
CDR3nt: TGTGCCAGCAGCTTAGACCCCGGGACAGGGAATGAAAAACTGTTTTTT

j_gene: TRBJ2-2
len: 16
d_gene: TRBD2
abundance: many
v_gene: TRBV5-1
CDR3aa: CASSLLASGAAGELFF
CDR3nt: TGCGCCAGCAGCTTGTTAGCTAGCGGTGCGGCCGGGGAGCTGTTTTTT

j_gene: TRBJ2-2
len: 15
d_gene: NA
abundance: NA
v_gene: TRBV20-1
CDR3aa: CSARAGPARTGELFF
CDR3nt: TGCAGTGCTAGAGCAGGCCCAGCACGCACCGGGGAGCTGTTTTTT

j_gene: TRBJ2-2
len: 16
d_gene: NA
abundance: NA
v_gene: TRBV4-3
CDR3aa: CASSGEVLMNTGELFF
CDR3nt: TGCGCCAGCAGCGGAGAAGTGTTGATGAACACCGGGGAGCTGTTTTTT

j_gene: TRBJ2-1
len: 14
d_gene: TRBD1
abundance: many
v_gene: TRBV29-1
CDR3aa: CSVRGDRVLNEQFF
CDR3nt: TGCAGCGTTAGAGGGGACAGGGTACTGAATGAGCAGTTCTTC

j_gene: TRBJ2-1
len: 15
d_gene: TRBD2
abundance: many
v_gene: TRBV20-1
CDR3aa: CSARVGLAGDNEQFF
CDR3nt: TGCAGTGCTAGAGTTGGACTAGCGGGGGACAATGAGCAGTTCTTC

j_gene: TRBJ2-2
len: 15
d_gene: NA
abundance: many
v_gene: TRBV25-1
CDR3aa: CASSGRLANTGELFF
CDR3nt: TGTGCCAGCAGTGGGAGACTGGCGAACACCGGGGAGCTGTTTTTT

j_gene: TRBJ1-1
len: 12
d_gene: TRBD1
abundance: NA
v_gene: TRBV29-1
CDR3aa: CSAKGQAAEAFF
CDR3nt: TGCAGCGCTAAGGGACAGGCCGCTGAAGCTTTCTTT

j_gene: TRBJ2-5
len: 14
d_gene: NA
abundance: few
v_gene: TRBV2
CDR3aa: CASSEQTHQETQYF
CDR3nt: TGTGCCAGCAGTGAGCAGACTCACCAAGAGACCCAGTACTTC

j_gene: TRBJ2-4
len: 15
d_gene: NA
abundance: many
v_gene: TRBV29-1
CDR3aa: CSVGLPGAPKNIQYF
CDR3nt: TGCAGCGTTGGGCTTCCGGGAGCCCCCAAAAACATTCAGTACTTC

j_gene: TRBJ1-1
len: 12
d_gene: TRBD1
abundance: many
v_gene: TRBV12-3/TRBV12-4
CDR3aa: CASRLGQGVAFF
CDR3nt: TGTGCCAGCAGATTAGGACAGGGAGTAGCTTTCTTT

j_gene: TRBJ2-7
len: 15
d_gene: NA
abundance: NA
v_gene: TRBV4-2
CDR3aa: CASSQEVHSSYEQYF
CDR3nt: TGTGCCAGCAGCCAAGAGGTTCATAGCTCCTACGAGCAGTACTTC

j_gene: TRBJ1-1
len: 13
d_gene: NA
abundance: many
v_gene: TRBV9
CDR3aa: CASSPPQETEAFF
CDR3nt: TGTGCCAGCAGCCCACCCCAGGAGACTGAAGCTTTCTTT

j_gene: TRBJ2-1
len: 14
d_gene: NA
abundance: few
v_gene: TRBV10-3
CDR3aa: CAYSGRGGANEQFF
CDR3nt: TGTGCCTATTCAGGGAGAGGAGGGGCCAATGAGCAGTTCTTC

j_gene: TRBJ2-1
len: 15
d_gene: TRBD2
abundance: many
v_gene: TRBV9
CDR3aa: CASSVPREGWHEQFF
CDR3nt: TGTGCCAGCAGCGTACCGCGGGAGGGGTGGCATGAGCAGTTCTTC

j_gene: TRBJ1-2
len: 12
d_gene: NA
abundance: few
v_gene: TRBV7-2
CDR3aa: CASSLNGPGYTF
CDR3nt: TGTGCCAGCAGCTTAAACGGCCCCGGCTACACCTTC

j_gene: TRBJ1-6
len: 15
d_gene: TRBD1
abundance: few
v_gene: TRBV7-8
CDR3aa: CASSLAGQGNSPLHF
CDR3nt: TGTGCCAGCAGCTTAGCGGGACAGGGAAATTCACCCCTCCACTTT

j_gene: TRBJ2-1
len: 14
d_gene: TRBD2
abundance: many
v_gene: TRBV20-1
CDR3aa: CSAPPSGGIYAQFF
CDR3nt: TGCAGTGCACCACCTAGCGGGGGGATCTACGCGCAGTTCTTC

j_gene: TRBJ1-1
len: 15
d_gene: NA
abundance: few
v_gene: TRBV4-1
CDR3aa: CASSQDGPGQGRAFF
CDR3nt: TGCGCCAGCAGCCAAGATGGGCCGGGGCAGGGTCGAGCTTTCTTT

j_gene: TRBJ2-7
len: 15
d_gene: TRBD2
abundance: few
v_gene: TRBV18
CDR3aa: CASSPRKRELNEQYF
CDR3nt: TGTGCCAGCTCACCACGGAAGCGGGAGCTCAACGAGCAGTACTTC

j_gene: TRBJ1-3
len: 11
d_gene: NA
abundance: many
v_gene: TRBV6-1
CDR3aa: CASSRENTIYF
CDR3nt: TGTGCCAGCAGTAGGGAAAACACCATATATTTT

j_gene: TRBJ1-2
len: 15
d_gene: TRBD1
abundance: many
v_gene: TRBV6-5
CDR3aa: CASSFQGAGLYGYTF
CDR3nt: TGTGCCAGCAGTTTTCAGGGGGCCGGTCTATATGGCTACACCTTC

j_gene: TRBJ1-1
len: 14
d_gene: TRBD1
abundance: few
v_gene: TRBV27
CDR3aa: CASIGTDGNLEAFF
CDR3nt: TGTGCCAGCATCGGGACAGACGGAAACCTTGAAGCTTTCTTT

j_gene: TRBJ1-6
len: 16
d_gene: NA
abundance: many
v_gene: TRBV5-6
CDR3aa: CASSLGGAGGNSPLHF
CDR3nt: TGTGCCAGCAGCTTGGGTGGCGCCGGTGGTAATTCACCCCTCCACTTT

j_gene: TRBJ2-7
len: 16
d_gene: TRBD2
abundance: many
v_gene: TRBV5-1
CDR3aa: CASSLTSGSSAYEQYF
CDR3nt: TGCGCCAGCAGCTTGACTAGCGGGAGTTCGGCCTACGAGCAGTACTTC

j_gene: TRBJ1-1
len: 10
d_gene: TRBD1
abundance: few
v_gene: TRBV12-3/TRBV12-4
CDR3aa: CASRTGLAFF
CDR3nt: TGTGCCAGCAGGACAGGGTTAGCTTTCTTT

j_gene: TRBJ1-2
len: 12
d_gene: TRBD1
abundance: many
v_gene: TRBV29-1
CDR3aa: CSVQQGEGGYTF
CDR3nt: TGCAGCGTACAACAGGGGGAGGGTGGCTACACCTTC

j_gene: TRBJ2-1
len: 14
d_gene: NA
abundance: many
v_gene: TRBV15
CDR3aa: CATSRDPGAVEQFF
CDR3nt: TGTGCCACCAGCAGAGATCCCGGGGCGGTTGAGCAGTTCTTC

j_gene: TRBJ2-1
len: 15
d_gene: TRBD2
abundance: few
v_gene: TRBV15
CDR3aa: CATSFTSGRADEQFF
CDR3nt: TGTGCCACCAGTTTTACCAGCGGGAGGGCGGATGAGCAGTTCTTC

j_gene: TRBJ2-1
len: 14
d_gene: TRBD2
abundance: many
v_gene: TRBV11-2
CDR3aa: CASSQLLREGEQFF
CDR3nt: TGTGCCAGCAGCCAACTCCTTAGGGAGGGTGAGCAGTTCTTC

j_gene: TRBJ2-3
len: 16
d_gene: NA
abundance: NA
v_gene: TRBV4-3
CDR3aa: CASSQDLVRGTDTQYF
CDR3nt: TGCGCCAGCAGCCAAGATTTGGTTCGTGGAACAGATACGCAGTATTTT

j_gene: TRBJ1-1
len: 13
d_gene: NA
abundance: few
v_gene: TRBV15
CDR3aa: CATSRDQQFEAFF
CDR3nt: TGTGCCACCAGCAGAGATCAGCAGTTTGAAGCTTTCTTT

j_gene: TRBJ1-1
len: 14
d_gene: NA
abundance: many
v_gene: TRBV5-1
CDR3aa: CASSLTDMNTEAFF
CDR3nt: TGCGCCAGCAGCTTAACGGACATGAACACTGAAGCTTTCTTT

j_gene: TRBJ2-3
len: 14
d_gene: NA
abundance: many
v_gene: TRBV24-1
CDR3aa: CATSKGLPTDTQYF
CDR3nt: TGTGCCACCAGTAAGGGGCTTCCCACAGATACGCAGTATTTT

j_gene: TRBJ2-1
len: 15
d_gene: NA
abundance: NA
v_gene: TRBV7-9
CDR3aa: CASSLISGKSGEQFF
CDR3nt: TGTGCCAGCAGTTTAATTAGCGGTAAGAGTGGGGAGCAGTTCTTC

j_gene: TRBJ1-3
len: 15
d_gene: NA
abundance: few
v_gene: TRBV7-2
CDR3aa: CASRTGQSSGNTIYF
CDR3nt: TGTGCCAGCAGAACGGGTCAGAGCTCTGGAAACACCATATATTTT

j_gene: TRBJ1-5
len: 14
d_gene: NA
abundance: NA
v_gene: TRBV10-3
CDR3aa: CAISDRVMVQPQHF
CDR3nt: TGTGCCATCAGTGACCGGGTTATGGTTCAGCCCCAGCATTTT

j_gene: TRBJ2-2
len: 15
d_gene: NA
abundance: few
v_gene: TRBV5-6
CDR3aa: CASSSFRANTGELFF
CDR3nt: TGTGCCAGCAGCTCCTTCAGGGCGAACACCGGGGAGCTGTTTTTT

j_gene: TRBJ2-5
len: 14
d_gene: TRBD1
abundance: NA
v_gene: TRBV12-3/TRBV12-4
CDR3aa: CASSRTGVKETQYF
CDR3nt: TGTGCCAGCAGCAGGACAGGGGTGAAAGAGACCCAGTACTTC

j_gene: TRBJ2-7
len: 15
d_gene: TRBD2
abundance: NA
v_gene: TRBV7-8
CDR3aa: CASSLEAGGWNEQYF
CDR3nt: TGTGCCAGCAGCTTAGAAGCGGGAGGATGGAACGAGCAGTACTTC

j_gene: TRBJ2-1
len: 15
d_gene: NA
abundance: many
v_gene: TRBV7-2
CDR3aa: CASSLTSLGYNEQFF
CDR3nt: TGTGCCAGCAGCTTAACCTCCCTAGGCTACAATGAGCAGTTCTTC

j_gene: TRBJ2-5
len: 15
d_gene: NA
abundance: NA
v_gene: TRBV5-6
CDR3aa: CASSLGVRFQETQYF
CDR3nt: TGTGCCAGCAGCTTGGGGGTGCGCTTCCAAGAGACCCAGTACTTC

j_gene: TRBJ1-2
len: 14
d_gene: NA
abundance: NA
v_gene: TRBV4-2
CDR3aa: CASSHPARDGGYTF
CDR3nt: TGTGCCAGCAGCCATCCTGCCAGGGATGGGGGCTACACCTTC

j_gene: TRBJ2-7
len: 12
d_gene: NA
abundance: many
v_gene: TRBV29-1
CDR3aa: CSVASSHYEQYF
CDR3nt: TGCAGCGTTGCGTCCAGCCACTACGAGCAGTACTTC